This T cell receptor (beta chain) derives from a study of early T cells in non-severe SARS-CoV-2 infection. As for the study in general: It was bulk RNA from unsorted whole blood that was sequenced, and the chains were unpaired.

Unique molecular identifiers tagged individual cDNA molecules. TCRdb reanalysed the 5' RACE reads using MiXCR and keeps one entry per CDR3 protein. The sample gives around 23,000 distinct CDR3 sequences, approximately 4.5% of which show up once; around 19% is in the top ten. The CDR3 is 16 amino acids. The germline gives CDR1 SGHDN, CDR2 FVKESK. V lost 2 bases and J lost 6; bases outside the gene matches: 5. This clonotype was counted only a few times. Its antigen is undetermined. The study's findings and limits: VDJdb matching, biased toward anti-spike CD8 responses, missed private and CD4 specificities.

Sequenced input: whole blood. This sequence joins TRBV14 and TRBJ2-1; TRBD2 agrees at 12 bases. This TCR was recovered from an adult who was a healthcare worker with PCR-confirmed SARS-CoV-2 infection or an uninfected control (not recorded which). The CDR3 bases are TGTGCCAGCAGCCAAAGGTCTAGCGGGAGGGCCAATGAGCAGTTCTTC. Protein sequence: CASSQRSSGRANEQFF.